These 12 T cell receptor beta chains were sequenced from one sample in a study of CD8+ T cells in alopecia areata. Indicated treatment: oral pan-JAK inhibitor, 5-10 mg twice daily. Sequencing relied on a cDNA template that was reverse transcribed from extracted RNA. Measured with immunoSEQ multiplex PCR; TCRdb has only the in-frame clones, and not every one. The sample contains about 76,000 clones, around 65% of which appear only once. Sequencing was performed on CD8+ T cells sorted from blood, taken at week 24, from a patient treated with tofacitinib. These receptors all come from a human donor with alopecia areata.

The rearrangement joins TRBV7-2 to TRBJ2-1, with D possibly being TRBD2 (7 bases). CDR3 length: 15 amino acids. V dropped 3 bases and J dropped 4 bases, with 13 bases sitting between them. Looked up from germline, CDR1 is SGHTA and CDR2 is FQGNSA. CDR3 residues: CASSFGRGRYNEQFF. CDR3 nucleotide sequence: TGTGCCAGCAGCTTCGGGCGGGGGCGTTACAATGAGCAGTTCTTC.

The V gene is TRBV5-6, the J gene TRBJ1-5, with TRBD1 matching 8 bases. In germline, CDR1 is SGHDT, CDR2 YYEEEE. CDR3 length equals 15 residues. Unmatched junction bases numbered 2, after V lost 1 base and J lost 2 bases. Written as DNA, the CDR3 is TGTGCCAGCAGCTTGCAGGGGGCAGGCAATCAGCCCCAGCATTTT. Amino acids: CASSLQGAGNQPQHF.

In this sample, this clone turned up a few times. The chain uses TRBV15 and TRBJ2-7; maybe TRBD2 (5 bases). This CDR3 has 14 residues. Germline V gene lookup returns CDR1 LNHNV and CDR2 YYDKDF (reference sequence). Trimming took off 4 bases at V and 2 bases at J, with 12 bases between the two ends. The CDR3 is CATSISGKTYEQYF. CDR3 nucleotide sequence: TGTGCCACCAGCATCTCCGGGAAGACCTACGAGCAGTACTTC.

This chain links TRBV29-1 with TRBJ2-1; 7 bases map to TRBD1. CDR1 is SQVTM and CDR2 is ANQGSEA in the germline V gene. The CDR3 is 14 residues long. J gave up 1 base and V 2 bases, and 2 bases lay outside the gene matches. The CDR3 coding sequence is TGCAGCGTTGAACAGGGGGAGTCCTACAATGAGCAGTTCTTC. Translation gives CSVEQGESYNEQFF.

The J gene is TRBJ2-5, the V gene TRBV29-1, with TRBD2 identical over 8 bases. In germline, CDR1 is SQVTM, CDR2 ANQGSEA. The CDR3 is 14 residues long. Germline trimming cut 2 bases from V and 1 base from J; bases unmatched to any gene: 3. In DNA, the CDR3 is TGCAGCGTTGAAATAGCGGGGTTCCAAGAGACCCAGTACTTC. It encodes CSVEIAGFQETQYF.

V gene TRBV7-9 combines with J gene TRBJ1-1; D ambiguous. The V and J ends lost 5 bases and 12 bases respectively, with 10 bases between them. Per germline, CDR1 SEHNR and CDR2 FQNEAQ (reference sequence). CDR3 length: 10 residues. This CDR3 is CASSLTETFF. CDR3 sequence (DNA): TGTGCCAGCAGCCTGACCGAGACTTTCTTT.

In nucleotides, the CDR3 is TGTGCCAGCAGCTTCCCGGGACAGGGGTACGAGCAGTACTTC. Its protein product is CASSFPGQGYEQYF. This chain links TRBV5-6 with TRBJ2-7; TRBD1 aligns across 10 bases. J was trimmed by 4 bases and V by 2 bases; bases with no gene match: 3. Germline V gene lookup returns CDR1 SGHDT and CDR2 YYEEEE. The CDR3 runs to 14 residues.

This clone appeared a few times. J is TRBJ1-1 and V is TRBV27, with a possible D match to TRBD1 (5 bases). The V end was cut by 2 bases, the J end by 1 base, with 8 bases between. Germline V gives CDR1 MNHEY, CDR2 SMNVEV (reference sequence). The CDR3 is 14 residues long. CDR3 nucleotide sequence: TGTGCCAGCAGTTTAATGGGGGGGAACACTGAAGCTTTCTTT. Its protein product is CASSLMGGNTEAFF.

CDR3 protein: CASARLPEPYNEQFF. Here the CDR3 DNA reads TGTGCCAGCGCCAGGTTACCGGAACCTTACAATGAGCAGTTCTTC. This chain connects TRBV7-2 to TRBJ2-1; no reliable D call. V shed 8 bases and J shed 4 bases, with 18 bases lying between them. Germline V gene data show CDR1 as SGHTA and CDR2 as FQGNSA. The CDR3 is 15 amino acids.

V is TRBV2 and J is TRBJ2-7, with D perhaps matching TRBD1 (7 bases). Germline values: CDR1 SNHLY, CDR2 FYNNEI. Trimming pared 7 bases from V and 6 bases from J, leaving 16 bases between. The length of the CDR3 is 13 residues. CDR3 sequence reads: CASITGEAREQYF. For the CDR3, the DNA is TGTGCCAGCATAACAGGGGAGGCGCGCGAGCAGTACTTC.

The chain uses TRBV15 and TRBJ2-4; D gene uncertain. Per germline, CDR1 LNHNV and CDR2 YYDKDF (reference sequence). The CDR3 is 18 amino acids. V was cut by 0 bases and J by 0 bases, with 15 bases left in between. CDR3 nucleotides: TGTGCCACCAGCAGAGATCTAAGGTACCCACTAGCCAAAAACATTCAGTACTTC. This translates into CATSRDLRYPLAKNIQYF.

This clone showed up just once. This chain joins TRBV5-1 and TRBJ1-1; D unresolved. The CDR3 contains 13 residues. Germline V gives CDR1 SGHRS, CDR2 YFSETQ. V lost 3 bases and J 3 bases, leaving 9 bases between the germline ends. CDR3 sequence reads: CASSSDGYTEAFF. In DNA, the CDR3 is TGCGCCAGCAGCTCCGACGGATACACTGAAGCTTTCTTT.